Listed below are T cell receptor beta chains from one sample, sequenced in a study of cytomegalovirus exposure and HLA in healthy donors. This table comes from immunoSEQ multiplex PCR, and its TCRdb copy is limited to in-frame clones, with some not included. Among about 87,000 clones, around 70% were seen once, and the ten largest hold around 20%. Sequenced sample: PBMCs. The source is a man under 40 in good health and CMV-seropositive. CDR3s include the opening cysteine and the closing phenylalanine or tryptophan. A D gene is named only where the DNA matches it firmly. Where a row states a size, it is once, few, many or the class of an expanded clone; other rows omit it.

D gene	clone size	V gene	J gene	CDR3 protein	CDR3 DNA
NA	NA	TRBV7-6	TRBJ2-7	CASSLGVAPREQYF	TGTGCCAGCAGCTTAGGGGTGGCGCCCAGGGAGCAGTACTTC
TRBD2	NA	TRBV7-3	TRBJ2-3	CASSLRTSGGGTQYF	TGTGCCAGCAGCTTAAGGACTAGCGGGGGTGGTACGCAGTATTTT
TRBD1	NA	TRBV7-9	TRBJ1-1	CASSWDRGPTEAFF	TGTGCCAGCAGCTGGGACAGGGGGCCCACTGAAGCTTTCTTT
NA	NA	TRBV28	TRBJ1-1	CASRDPLGPEAFF	TGTGCCAGTAGAGACCCACTGGGGCCTGAAGCTTTCTTT
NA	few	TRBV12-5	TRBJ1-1	CASGRGEVTEAFF	TGTGCTAGTGGGCGTGGGGAGGTCACTGAAGCTTTCTTT
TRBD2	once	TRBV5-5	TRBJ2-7	CASSLLAPSSYEQYF	TGTGCCAGCAGCTTACTAGCGCCTAGCTCCTACGAGCAGTACTTC
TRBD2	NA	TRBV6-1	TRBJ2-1	CASGGRAYNEQFF	TGTGCCAGCGGCGGGAGGGCCTACAATGAGCAGTTCTTC
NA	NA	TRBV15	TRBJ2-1	CATSKAGVEQFF	TGTGCCACCAGCAAGGCAGGGGTTGAGCAGTTCTTC
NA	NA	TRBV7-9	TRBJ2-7	CASSRRGGHEQYF	TGTGCCAGCAGCCGAAGGGGGGGCCACGAGCAGTACTTC
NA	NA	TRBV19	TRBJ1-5	CASGTSAYSNQPQHF	TGTGCCAGTGGGACATCCGCTTATAGCAATCAGCCCCAGCATTTT
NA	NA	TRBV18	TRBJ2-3	CASSPGGGSTDTQYF	TGTGCCAGCTCACCAGGTGGCGGGAGCACAGATACGCAGTATTTT
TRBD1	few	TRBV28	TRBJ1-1	CAPRGTGMTEAFF	TGTGCCCCCCGAGGGACAGGGATGACTGAAGCTTTCTTT
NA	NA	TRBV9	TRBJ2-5	CASSVDGETQYF	TGTGCCAGCAGCGTAGACGGAGAGACCCAGTACTTC
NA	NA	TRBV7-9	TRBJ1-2	CASSRMTEGYTF	TGTGCCAGCAGTCGGATGACGGAGGGCTACACCTTC
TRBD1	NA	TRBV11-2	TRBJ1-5	CASSRDRNQPQHF	TGTGCCAGCAGCCGGGACAGGAATCAGCCCCAGCATTTT
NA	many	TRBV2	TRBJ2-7	CASRLDPGEQYF	TGTGCCAGCCGACTTGACCCTGGAGAGCAGTACTTC
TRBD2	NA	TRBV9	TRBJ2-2	CASSPLAGGITGELFF	TGTGCCAGCAGCCCCCTGGCGGGAGGGATTACCGGGGAGCTGTTTTTT
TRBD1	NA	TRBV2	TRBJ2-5	CASRGQDYQETQYF	TGTGCCAGCAGGGGACAGGATTACCAAGAGACCCAGTACTTC
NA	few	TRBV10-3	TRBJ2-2	CAISESKATRPNTGELFF	TGTGCCATCAGTGAGTCCAAGGCGACTCGTCCGAACACCGGGGAGCTGTTTTTT
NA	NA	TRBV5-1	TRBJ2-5	CASSLDNPRETQYF	TGCGCCAGCAGCTTGGATAACCCCCGGGAGACCCAGTACTTC
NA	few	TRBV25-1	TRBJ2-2	CASSAGQSTGELFF	TGTGCCAGCAGCGCAGGACAGAGCACCGGGGAGCTGTTTTTT
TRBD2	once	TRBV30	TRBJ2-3	CAWSVHSGSPDTQYF	TGTGCCTGGAGTGTACATAGCGGGAGCCCAGATACGCAGTATTTT
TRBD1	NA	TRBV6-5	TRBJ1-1	CASGPGQMNTEAFF	TGTGCCAGCGGACCGGGACAGATGAACACTGAAGCTTTCTTT
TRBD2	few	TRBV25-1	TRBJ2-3	CASSEFSSGGPGTDTQYF	TGTGCCAGCAGTGAATTTTCTAGCGGGGGCCCGGGGACAGATACGCAGTATTTT
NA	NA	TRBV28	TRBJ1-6	CASSSPGGRVLGNSPLHF	TGTGCCAGCAGTTCCCCCGGGGGTCGGGTGTTAGGGAATTCACCCCTCCACTTT
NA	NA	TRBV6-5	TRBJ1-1	CASSYGGGAFF	TGTGCCAGCAGTTACGGGGGCGGGGCTTTCTTT
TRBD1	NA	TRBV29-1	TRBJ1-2	CSAQTGGAIDGYTF	TGCAGCGCCCAGACAGGGGGCGCGATCGACGGCTACACCTTC
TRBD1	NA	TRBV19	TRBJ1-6	CASSIPTGGDSPLHF	TGTGCCAGTAGTATCCCCACAGGGGGTGATTCACCCCTCCACTTT
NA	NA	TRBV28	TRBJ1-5	CASSFGQGTFATQHF	TGTGCCAGCAGTTTCGGGCAGGGCACCTTCGCGACCCAGCATTTT
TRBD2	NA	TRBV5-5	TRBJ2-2	CASSLVGAGVGTGELFF	TGTGCCAGCAGCTTGGTAGGTGCGGGGGTCGGCACCGGGGAGCTGTTTTTT
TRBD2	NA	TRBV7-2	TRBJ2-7	CASSLAGAGGFEQYF	TGTGCCAGCAGCTTAGCCGGAGCGGGAGGTTTCGAGCAGTACTTC
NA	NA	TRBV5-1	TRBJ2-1	CASSLSTVGNEQFF	TGCGCCAGCAGCTTGTCGACAGTGGGGAATGAGCAGTTCTTC
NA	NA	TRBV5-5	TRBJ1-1	CASSQAWRGGGMNTEAFF	TGCGCCAGCAGCCAAGCTTGGAGGGGTGGGGGGATGAACACTGAAGCTTTCTTT
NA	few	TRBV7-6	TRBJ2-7	CASSASVSSYEQYF	TGTGCCAGCTCGGCTAGCGTGAGCTCCTACGAGCAGTACTTC
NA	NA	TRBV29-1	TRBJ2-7	CSVALSDSYEQYF	TGCAGCGTTGCCCTTAGCGACTCCTACGAGCAGTACTTC
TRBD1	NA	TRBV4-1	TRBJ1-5	CASSQQQGPNQPQHF	TGCGCCAGCAGCCAACAACAGGGGCCCAATCAGCCCCAGCATTTT
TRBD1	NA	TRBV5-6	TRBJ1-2	CASSFPRGNYGYTF	TGTGCCAGCAGCTTCCCCAGGGGGAACTATGGCTACACCTTC
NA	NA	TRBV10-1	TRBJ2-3	CASSESGPDTQYF	TGCGCCAGCAGTGAATCAGGGCCAGATACGCAGTATTTT
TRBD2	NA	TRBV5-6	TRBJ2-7	CASSLPGTSGYEQYF	TGTGCCAGCAGCTTGCCCGGGACTAGCGGCTACGAGCAGTACTTC
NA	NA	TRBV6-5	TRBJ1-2	CASITTGQGYTF	TGTGCCAGCATCACTACAGGGCAAGGCTACACCTTC
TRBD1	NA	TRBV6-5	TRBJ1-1	CASSYGTGANTEAFF	TGTGCCAGCAGTTATGGGACAGGGGCAAATACTGAAGCTTTCTTT
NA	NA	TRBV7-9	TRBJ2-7	CASSLDQIYEQYF	TGTGCCAGCAGCTTAGACCAGATTTACGAGCAGTACTTC
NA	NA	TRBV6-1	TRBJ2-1	CASSPTASRNEQFF	TGTGCCAGCAGCCCAACCGCTTCTAGAAATGAGCAGTTCTTC
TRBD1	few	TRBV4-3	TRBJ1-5	CASSQGTGGQPQHF	TGCGCCAGCAGCCAAGGGACAGGGGGTCAGCCCCAGCATTTT
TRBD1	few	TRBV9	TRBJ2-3	CASSITRQGAGDTQYF	TGTGCCAGCAGCATAACAAGACAGGGGGCCGGGGATACGCAGTATTTT
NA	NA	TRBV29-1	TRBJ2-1	CSVDRGFDNEQFF	TGCAGCGTTGACAGGGGTTTTGACAATGAGCAGTTCTTC
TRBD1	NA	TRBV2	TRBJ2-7	CASSDNRGSYEQYF	TGTGCCAGCAGTGATAACAGGGGGTCCTACGAGCAGTACTTC
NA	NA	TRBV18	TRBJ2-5	CASSPRDFQGETQYF	TGTGCCAGCTCACCCCGGGACTTTCAAGGGGAGACCCAGTACTTC
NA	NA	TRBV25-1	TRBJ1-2	CASSDLNSRAYGYTF	TGTGCCAGCAGTGACCTTAACTCGAGGGCCTATGGCTACACCTTC
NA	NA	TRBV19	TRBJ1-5	CASSIRDRQPQHF	TGTGCCAGTAGTATCCGGGATCGACAGCCCCAGCATTTT
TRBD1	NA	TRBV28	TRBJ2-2	CAYQGAGGELFF	TGTGCCTATCAGGGGGCCGGCGGGGAGCTGTTTTTT
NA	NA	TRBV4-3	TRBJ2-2	CASSQDHLLSGRTGELFF	TGCGCCAGCAGCCAAGACCATTTACTTTCGGGTAGGACCGGGGAGCTGTTTTTT
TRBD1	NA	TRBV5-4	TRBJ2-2	CASSLDRGKTGELFF	TGTGCCAGCAGCTTAGACAGGGGGAAAACCGGGGAGCTGTTTTTT
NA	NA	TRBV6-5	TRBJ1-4	CASSLQEGRNEKLFF	TGTGCCAGCAGTCTCCAGGAGGGGAGGAATGAAAAACTGTTTTTT
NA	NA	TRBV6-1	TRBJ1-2	CASSDRGGMDGYTF	TGTGCCAGCAGTGATAGGGGAGGAATGGATGGCTACACCTTC
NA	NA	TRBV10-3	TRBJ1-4	CAISEVDSANEKLFF	TGTGCCATCAGTGAGGTCGACTCGGCTAATGAAAAACTGTTTTTT
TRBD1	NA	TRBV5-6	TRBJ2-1	CASSRITGEDEQFF	TGTGCCAGCAGCCGTATAACAGGGGAAGATGAGCAGTTCTTC
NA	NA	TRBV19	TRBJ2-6	CASSTLASSGANVLTF	TGTGCCAGTAGTACTCTCGCGAGCTCTGGGGCCAACGTCCTGACTTTC